This TCR beta chain originates from a study of CD8 T cells in ankylosing spondylitis. Germline lookup yields CDR1 MNHNS and CDR2 SASEGT. The CDR3 length is 16 residues. Trimming took 5 bases from V and 3 from J, leaving 20 bases between them. 5'-RACE, quantitative and with molecular barcodes, yielded the TCR beta libraries. TCRdb re-called the 5' RACE reads with MiXCR, one entry per CDR3 protein. The repertoire holds roughly 350,000 distinct CDR3 sequences, with under 8.5% as singletons. Study observations and caveats: Within ankylosing spondylitis blood, a TCR beta motif made up of roughly eight highly homologous variants appeared to be characteristic. Some of these motif variants have turned up before, in reports on reactive arthritis synovial fluid and blood. Clones tied to disease were said to be significantly enriched in matched ankylosing spondylitis synovial fluid.

This clonotype has a handful of counts. Antigen unknown. This chain links TRBV6-1 with TRBJ2-7; no definite D call. The receptor comes from a male donor with ankylosing spondylitis. Sequencing was performed on blood, either unsorted or a sorted T cell fraction (not recorded which). The CDR3 DNA reads as TGTGCCAGCAGTAGGGTGCGGACGACTGGCGACTACGAGCAGTACTTC. This codes for CASSRVRTTGDYEQYF.